These T cell receptor beta chains were read from a single sample in a study of T cells expressing NK-cell markers. From the 5' RACE reads, TCRdb lists one entry per CDR3 protein and no DNA. This repertoire includes approximately 420,000 distinct CDR3 sequences. The sample consisted of blood T cells: a sorted CD56 or NKG2C T cell subset, CD4+ or CD8+ T cells, or bulk PBMC T cells (not recorded which). All receptors derive from a woman between 45 and 65 years old in good health. Both conserved end residues are part of each CDR3. Each record gives: V gene, CDR3 length, J gene, CDR3 protein.

>TRBV29-1|13|TRBJ2-1
CSVQLAGVGEQFF
>TRBV16|14|TRBJ2-7
CASSQRAGGGEQYF
>TRBV12-3/TRBV12-4|20|TRBJ1-6
CASSSGRWTGKDSYNSPLHF
>TRBV5-1|14|TRBJ2-1
CASSLAGTVNEQFF
>TRBV4-1|17|TRBJ2-1
CASSQRIGVSSYNEQFF
>TRBV12-3/TRBV12-4|13|TRBJ1-2
CASRPTGSRGYTF
>TRBV24-1|12|TRBJ2-2
CATSHRVGELFF
>TRBV10-3|14|TRBJ1-1
CAISELGPRSEAFF
>TRBV7-9|13|TRBJ2-3
CARQGLPGDTQYF
>TRBV30|15|TRBJ2-7
CAWSVSASGRYEQYF
>TRBV12-3/TRBV12-4|12|TRBJ1-1
CASSLQPLGAFF
>TRBV11-2|17|TRBJ2-1
CASSKTLGSGRVNEQFF
>TRBV6-5|17|TRBJ2-1
CASSYSDRGLRGNEQFF
>TRBV5-1|14|TRBJ2-1
CASRITGPHNEQFF
>TRBV6-5|15|TRBJ2-7
CASSPGGNVPYEQYF
>TRBV5-1|12|TRBJ2-3
CARAGVRDTQYF
>TRBV30|11|TRBJ2-3
CAWQGDHTQYF
>TRBV20-1|14|TRBJ2-7
CSASSPFRIYEQYF
>TRBV7-8|16|TRBJ2-3
CASSLRAGEVADTQYF
>TRBV20-1|13|TRBJ2-5
CSARGLSGETQYF